The following is a TCR beta chain sequence with its context. The table lists this clone with a few counts. There is no known antigen for this receptor. Base qualities are not provided; no much larger clone lies one nucleotide away. This entry is derived from a study of blood T cell repertoires in COVID-19 (dated by TCRdb to about 2020). For the wider study: Collaborator samples came from the United States, Italy and Spain and covered acute and convalescent phases of COVID-19. The prospective study material was composed of cDNA or gDNA derived from T cells, B-cell-depleted T cells, or PBMCs. Subjects who had been exposed to COVID-19, were actively infected with it, or had recovered from it provided the deeply sampled blood TCRbeta repertoires that made up the dataset. A freely available public database, intended as a resource for researchers studying the immune response to SARS-CoV-2, is where the repertoires were released. The samples were drawn from the first 160 participants of the ongoing ImmuneRACE study and from under 1,500 subjects provided by 6 global collaborators. The sample metadata nearly always contained a de-identified subject ID, COVID-19 status, age in years and sex. Where available, HLA class I and class II types were taken from metadata supplied by the sample provider and were not determined by assay-based typing.

The junction carries 15 bases between V and J, which are trimmed by 0 bases and 6 bases respectively. The CDR3 starts with the cysteine, ends with the phenylalanine, and has 15 residues. Solely the CDR3 DNA is kept, with 45 bases framed from the first base. CDR1 and CDR2 (MGHRA, YSYEKL) derive from the germline V gene. Study-level results and caveats: Clinical and demographic metadata were provided uncurated, with the amount varying by source and participant.

TCRbeta CDR3 regions were amplified from genomic DNA using the immunoSEQ Assay, a bias-controlled multiplex PCR. As for how the authors treated the data: The number of nucleated cells in each sample was estimated by amplification of reference gene primers within the assay. Sequence reads were collapsed and filtered to measure the absolute abundance of every unique TCRbeta CDR3 rearrangement. For each sample, productive Simpson clonality was calculated as the square root of Simpson's diversity index across productive rearrangements. The immuneACCESS repertoire file appears here via TCRdb, limited to in-frame rearrangements. These files lack a portion of the clones; in checked studies, under half of the deficit traces to unresolved V genes, and the cause of the others is not known. From that table come the V and J calls and clone size; the DNA was used to work out D and trimming. The table for this sample lists over 75,000 clones; 82% of them were counted only once. 1% to 1.5% of the sample rests with the top ten.

The collaborating institutions used their own protocols to collect whole blood in K2EDTA tubes. Collaborator samples were shipped for TCRbeta analysis as frozen whole blood, isolated PBMCs, or DNA extracted from either sample type. The sequence was collected from a woman older than 75 with acute or convalescent COVID-19. Sequencing was carried out using peripheral blood. This chain is built from TRBV4-1 and TRBJ2-7; the best D guess is TRBD1, with 5 bases matching. The CDR3 protein sequence reads: CASSQDGQGTSEQYF. The nucleotide sequence reads TGCGCCAGCAGCCAAGATGGCCAGGGAACCAGCGAGCAGTACTTC.